A selection of T cell receptor beta chains follows, all from one sample in a study of blood T cell repertoires in COVID-19. Repertoires were generated with immunoSEQ multiplex PCR, while TCRdb's copy carries only in-frame clones and drops some. Found here are around 31,000 clones, roughly nine tenths of them singletons; the top ten hold about a tenth. Sequences were obtained from peripheral blood. The receptors originated from a man between 60 and 75 years old with acute or convalescent COVID-19. Both conserved end residues are trimmed from each CDR3. The order of the fields is V gene, clone size, CDR3 length, J gene, CDR3 protein. Only part of the rows carry a size: once, few, many, or a class if the clone is expanded.

V: TRBV7-8
size: NA
length: 12
J: TRBJ1-2
CDR3: ASSLNAGRYGYT

V: TRBV7-9
size: NA
length: 10
J: TRBJ2-3
CDR3: ASSALSDTQY

V: TRBV7-9
size: NA
length: 11
J: TRBJ2-7
CDR3: ASSSRTSYEQY

V: TRBV6-1
size: few
length: 13
J: TRBJ2-3
CDR3: ASSEGALNTDTQY

V: TRBV30
size: NA
length: 10
J: TRBJ2-5
CDR3: AWKGLAGAQY

V: TRBV7-8
size: NA
length: 13
J: TRBJ2-5
CDR3: ASRSTGGPVETQY

V: TRBV5-1
size: few
length: 13
J: TRBJ2-7
CDR3: ASSFVGREEYEQY

V: TRBV29-1
size: NA
length: 12
J: TRBJ2-7
CDR3: SVEEEGVGYEQY

V: TRBV29-1
size: NA
length: 12
J: TRBJ1-1
CDR3: SVADTGGDTEAF

V: TRBV6-1
size: NA
length: 12
J: TRBJ2-1
CDR3: ASSDWRQGNEQF

V: TRBV19
size: NA
length: 13
J: TRBJ1-5
CDR3: ASSDGTGDNQPQH

V: TRBV18
size: NA
length: 11
J: TRBJ2-7
CDR3: ASSTGQGYEQY

V: TRBV4-2
size: NA
length: 12
J: TRBJ2-7
CDR3: ASSPRDSSYEQY

V: TRBV6-1
size: NA
length: 14
J: TRBJ1-2
CDR3: ASSESAGKRGYGYT

V: TRBV27
size: NA
length: 13
J: TRBJ2-1
CDR3: ASLSRGQVNNEQF

V: TRBV2
size: NA
length: 10
J: TRBJ2-7
CDR3: ASSEGAGEQY

V: TRBV20-1
size: NA
length: 11
J: TRBJ1-2
CDR3: SASIVGPYGYT

V: TRBV18
size: NA
length: 12
J: TRBJ1-5
CDR3: ASSPQQGAETQH

V: TRBV2
size: NA
length: 13
J: TRBJ1-4
CDR3: ASSEDSPPWEKLF

V: TRBV28
size: NA
length: 12
J: TRBJ1-6
CDR3: ASHRQGRNSPLH

V: TRBV19
size: NA
length: 14
J: TRBJ1-1
CDR3: ASSRGQARRNTEAF

V: TRBV7-9
size: NA
length: 12
J: TRBJ1-6
CDR3: ASSYTGGHSPLH

V: TRBV7-9
size: NA
length: 12
J: TRBJ1-3
CDR3: ASRDGQGMDTIY

V: TRBV9
size: NA
length: 14
J: TRBJ2-1
CDR3: ASSVSGTSGSSEQF

V: TRBV5-1
size: NA
length: 12
J: TRBJ1-1
CDR3: ASRTGTMNTEAF

V: TRBV5-1
size: NA
length: 12
J: TRBJ1-1
CDR3: ASSYAGTNTEAF

V: TRBV6-5
size: NA
length: 11
J: TRBJ2-2
CDR3: ASSRQSTGELF

V: TRBV6-5
size: NA
length: 12
J: TRBJ1-4
CDR3: ASSRTGSYEKLF

V: TRBV4-2
size: few
length: 13
J: TRBJ1-2
CDR3: ASSQDLQGARGYT

V: TRBV27
size: NA
length: 13
J: TRBJ1-6
CDR3: ASTIQGYGNSPLH

V: TRBV3-1/TRBV3-2
size: NA
length: 12
J: TRBJ1-2
CDR3: ASSQYTGARGYT

V: TRBV2
size: NA
length: 13
J: TRBJ2-1
CDR3: ASRGTSGGNNEQF

V: TRBV5-6
size: NA
length: 11
J: TRBJ2-7
CDR3: ASSADRYYEQY

V: TRBV2
size: NA
length: 12
J: TRBJ2-7
CDR3: ASRNSLAGYEQY

V: TRBV19
size: NA
length: 12
J: TRBJ2-7
CDR3: ASAPGGLVYEQY

V: TRBV27
size: NA
length: 14
J: TRBJ1-1
CDR3: ASSQDRGRTNTEAF

V: TRBV9
size: NA
length: 13
J: TRBJ1-6
CDR3: ASSVYKGANSPLH

V: TRBV27
size: NA
length: 14
J: TRBJ1-6
CDR3: ASSSGLGANNSPLH

V: TRBV7-2
size: NA
length: 13
J: TRBJ1-1
CDR3: ASSLAREGWTEAF

V: TRBV9
size: once
length: 16
J: TRBJ2-1
CDR3: ASSVGPELAGSYNEQF

V: TRBV14
size: NA
length: 16
J: TRBJ2-3
CDR3: ASSQGPLMGDFTDTQY

V: TRBV14
size: NA
length: 13
J: TRBJ1-2
CDR3: ASSLGDSRYYGYT

V: TRBV24-1
size: NA
length: 16
J: TRBJ2-2
CDR3: ATSDFLPMEGRTGELF

V: TRBV19
size: NA
length: 13
J: TRBJ1-5
CDR3: ASSTQGQGNQPQH

V: TRBV6-2/TRBV6-3
size: NA
length: 18
J: TRBJ2-7
CDR3: ASSYSVSRGLAGSSYEQY

V: TRBV3-1/TRBV3-2
size: once
length: 15
J: TRBJ1-4
CDR3: ASSQLGVSPRGEKLF

V: TRBV5-1
size: NA
length: 11
J: TRBJ1-4
CDR3: ASSREPNEKLF

V: TRBV27
size: NA
length: 12
J: TRBJ1-6
CDR3: ASSLSWTRSPLH

V: TRBV4-1
size: NA
length: 15
J: TRBJ1-2
CDR3: ASSQEGGTGGVYGYT

V: TRBV5-6
size: NA
length: 12
J: TRBJ2-5
CDR3: ASSLITGQETQY

V: TRBV7-2
size: once
length: 12
J: TRBJ1-1
CDR3: ASSETGLNTEAF

V: TRBV28
size: once
length: 11
J: TRBJ1-5
CDR3: ASRILAGQPQH

V: TRBV3-1/TRBV3-2
size: NA
length: 11
J: TRBJ2-5
CDR3: ASRQGSQETQY

V: TRBV29-1
size: NA
length: 14
J: TRBJ2-3
CDR3: SVGVMAESSTDTQY

V: TRBV29-1
size: NA
length: 10
J: TRBJ1-2
CDR3: SVGQGGYGYT

V: TRBV4-2
size: once
length: 12
J: TRBJ1-6
CDR3: ASSQDLQGWPLH

V: TRBV2
size: NA
length: 13
J: TRBJ2-2
CDR3: ASSKGTLDTGELF